This TCR beta chain was captured in a study of T cells in localized non-small cell lung cancer. Study findings and constraints: Uninvolved adjacent lung showed peak T cell clonality, exceeding tumor.

Worth noting for this clone: The target antigen is unknown.

TCRdb's table, derived via immunoSEQ multiplex PCR, lists solely in-frame clones and lacks some. The sample holds around 40,000 clones; around 83% are singletons and the top ten take 7.8%. V lost 5 bases, J lost 5 bases, and 7 bases stayed unmatched. CDR1 and CDR2 from the germline V gene are SGHTA and FQGNSA. The CDR3 is made up of 15 amino acids. The source is a man aged 35-75 years with stage II lung adenocarcinoma. The sequenced sample was PBMCs, obtained before any cancer treatment. The chain combines TRBV7-2 with TRBJ2-5; TRBD2 aligns across 11 bases. The CDR3 here is CASSDSSSGGETQYF. The CDR3 DNA sequence: TGTGCCAGCAGCGATTCTTCTAGCGGGGGGGAGACCCAGTACTTC. The complete variable domain, with remaining parts taken from reference TRBV7-2 and TRBJ2-5, reads GAGVSQSPSNKVTEKGKDVELRCDPISGHTALYWYRQSLGQGLEFLIYFQGNSAPDKSGLPSDRFSAERTGGSVSTLTIQRTQQEDSAVYLCASSDSSSGGETQYFGPGTRLLVL.